These 26 T cell receptor beta chains were all obtained from the same sample, sequenced in a study of long-term antiretroviral therapy in people with HIV. Assay version v3.0 of immunoSEQ was used, and it was run at survey level. Some clones are missing from TCRdb's copy, which holds only in-frame ones; the method was immunoSEQ multiplex PCR. The repertoire includes about 33,000 clones, around 96% of them detected once, and roughly 2.3% sits in the top ten. The sample was unsorted PBMCs, taken approximately 6.6 years after starting antiretroviral therapy. All receptors derive from a man aged 25-40 years with HIV.

The chain has TRBV5-6 and TRBJ1-2; D is uncertain. This CDR3 is built from 13 residues. CDR1 is SGHDT and CDR2 is YYEEEE in the germline V gene. Trimming removed 4 bases at V and 8 bases at J, with 15 bases between. The chain's CDR3 is CASSQELTGGYTF. CDR3 DNA: TGTGCCAGCAGCCAAGAACTGACTGGCGGCTACACCTTC. The full variable domain, its missing parts supplied by reference TRBV5-6 and TRBJ1-2, is DAGVTQSPTHLIKTRGQQVTLRCSPKSGHDTVSWYQQALGQGPQFIFQYYEEEERQRGNFPDRFSGHQFPNYSSELNVNALLLGDSALYLCASSQELTGGYTFGSGTRLTVV.

The chain couples TRBV4-3 to TRBJ2-1; tentative D call: TRBD2 (6 bases). Trimming removed 1 base from V and 9 bases from J, with 13 bases in between. This CDR3 is 14 amino acids long. CDR1 and CDR2 from the germline V gene are LGHNA and YSLEER. The CDR3 DNA reads TGCGCCAGCAGCCAAGCCCCGACTAGTTCTGAGCAGTTCTTC. Translation: CASSQAPTSSEQFF.

This chain connects TRBV21-1 to TRBJ1-5. TRBV21-1 is a documented pseudogene. This CDR3 has 17 residues. For the CDR3, the DNA is TGTGCCAGCAGCAAAGGTGGAGGCTCAGCTAGCAATCAGCCCCAGCATTTT. Translating gives CASSKGGGSASNQPQHF.

The V and J genes are TRBV11-2 and TRBJ2-3, with D uncertain. Germline values: CDR1 SGHAT, CDR2 FQNNGV. The CDR3 has 12 residues. Deletions cut 3 bases from V and 4 bases from J, with 5 bases between. The CDR3 DNA reads TGTGCCAGCAGCTTGGTAGCAGATACGCAGTATTTT. It codes for CASSLVADTQYF.

This clone was observed a single time. The gene calls are TRBV29-1 and TRBJ1-2, with D possibly matching TRBD1 (6 bases). The germline gives CDR1 SQVTM, CDR2 ANQGSEA. The CDR3 has 15 amino acids. With 3 bases removed from V and 0 bases from J, the gap between germline ends came to 14 bases. CDR3 in amino acids: CSVDGEGGANYGYTF. In nucleotides, the CDR3 is TGCAGCGTTGACGGGGAGGGGGGGGCTAACTATGGCTACACCTTC. Full variable domain (remainder filled in from reference TRBV29-1 and TRBJ1-2): SAVISQKPSRDICQRGTSLTIQCQVDSQVTMMFWYRQQPGQSLTLIATANQGSEATYESGFVIDKFPISRPNLTFSTLTVSNMSPEDSSIYLCSVDGEGGANYGYTFGSGTRLTVV.

The chain employs TRBV20-1 and TRBJ2-1, with no clear D. V dropped 6 bases and J dropped 6 bases, with 9 bases sitting between them. Germline CDR1 is DFQATT and CDR2 is SNEGSKA (reference sequence). The CDR3 totals 11 residues. The CDR3: CSAPSPNEQFF. The CDR3 DNA reads as TGCAGTGCACCCTCCCCCAATGAGCAGTTCTTC.

This clone was detected only once. This chain uses TRBV18 with TRBJ2-7; the match to TRBD1 covers 7 bases. Germline V gene lookup returns CDR1 KGHSH and CDR2 LQKENI. J gave up 4 bases and V 3 bases, and 6 bases lay outside the gene matches. The CDR3 spans 14 residues. CDR3 nucleotides: TGTGCCAGCTCACCTCGGGACAGATTATACGAGCAGTACTTC. Its translation is CASSPRDRLYEQYF.

The chain couples TRBV2 to TRBJ2-5, with 9 bases identical to TRBD2. The CDR3 consists of 15 residues. Germline V lookup: CDR1 SNHLY, CDR2 FYNNEI. V was clipped by 3 bases and J by 4 bases; unmatched bases: 6. CDR3 in amino acids: CASSDGGGAGETQYF. In DNA, the CDR3 is TGTGCCAGCAGTGACGGCGGGGGGGCAGGAGAGACCCAGTACTTC.

The chain recombines TRBV9 with TRBJ2-7, with D unclear. Germline values: CDR1 SGDLS, CDR2 YYNGEE. CDR3 size: 14 residues. Trimming removed 1 base at V and 7 bases at J, with 15 bases between. The chain's CDR3 is CASSVRQKPKEQYF. CDR3 DNA sequence: TGTGCCAGCAGCGTAAGGCAGAAACCTAAGGAGCAGTACTTC. Drawing the rest from reference TRBV9 and TRBJ2-7, the complete variable domain is DSGVTQTPKHLITATGQRVTLRCSPRSGDLSVYWYQQSLDQGLQFLIQYYNGEERAKGNILERFSAQQFPDLHSELNLSSLELGDSALYFCASSVRQKPKEQYFGPGTRLTVT.

The rearrangement joins TRBV27 to TRBJ1-1; 7 bases line up with TRBD1. The CDR3 length is 16 residues. Germline loops: CDR1 MNHEY, CDR2 SMNVEV (reference sequence). J was trimmed by 1 base and V by 9 bases; bases with no gene match: 14. The CDR3 DNA is TGTGCCAGTGGTCCATTAGGGGGCCCGTGGAACACTGAAGCTTTCTTT. This translates into CASGPLGGPWNTEAFF.

This rearrangement joins TRBV2 to TRBJ2-3; 9 nucleotides agree with TRBD2. This CDR3 is built from 15 residues. CDR1 is SNHLY and CDR2 is FYNNEI in the germline V gene. The ends lost 8 bases at V and 2 bases at J; junction bases unmatched: 8. The CDR3 coding sequence is TGTGCCAGCGGAAAGCGGGAGGAACACACAGATACGCAGTATTTT. The encoded protein is CASGKREEHTDTQYF.

The J gene is TRBJ1-5, the V gene TRBV7-9, with TRBD1 matching over 7 bases. Germline V CDR1 and CDR2: SEHNR, FQNEAQ (reference sequence). The CDR3 contains 15 residues. V was clipped by 5 bases and J by 4 bases; unmatched bases: 8. CDR3 nucleotides: TGTGCCAGCAGCCTAGGACAGGTGGGAAATCAGCCCCAGCATTTT. It is translated as CASSLGQVGNQPQHF.

This clone was detected once. The CDR3 sequence: CASGRTAHDMNTEAFF. The CDR3 bases are TGTGCCAGCGGAAGGACAGCCCATGATATGAACACTGAAGCTTTCTTT. The J gene is TRBJ1-1, the V gene TRBV7-2, with D tentatively TRBD1 (6 bases). The ends were cut back, 8 bases at V and 0 bases at J, with 19 bases in the middle. This CDR3 is built from 16 residues. CDR1 and CDR2 from the germline V gene are SGHTA and FQGNSA.

The chain is built from TRBV10-3 and TRBJ1-4, with D unresolved. Germline CDR1 and CDR2: ENHRY and SYGVKD. This CDR3 comprises 14 residues. V lost 3 bases, J lost 0 bases, and 5 bases lay in between. CDR3 coding DNA: TGTGCCATCAGTGACTATGCAACTAATGAAAAACTGTTTTTT. It is translated as CAISDYATNEKLFF.

V and J are TRBV11-2 and TRBJ2-2; 8 nucleotides line up with TRBD1. The CDR3 runs 18 residues. J was trimmed by 8 bases and V by 5 bases; bases with no gene match: 19. Per germline, CDR1 SGHAT and CDR2 FQNNGV. The chain's CDR3 is CASSRDRGSYYRGGELFF. For the CDR3, the DNA is TGTGCCAGCAGCCGTGACAGGGGCTCGTACTATAGGGGGGGGGAGCTGTTTTTT.

The chain combines TRBV7-9 with TRBJ2-3; D is undetermined. Trimming took off 3 bases at V and 1 base at J, with 2 bases between the two ends. The CDR3 is made up of 12 amino acids. Germline CDR1 and CDR2: SEHNR and FQNEAQ (reference sequence). As DNA, the CDR3 is TGTGCCAGCAGCTTCGGCACAGATACGCAGTATTTT. Its protein is CASSFGTDTQYF.

The chain has TRBV19 and TRBJ2-1; D unresolved. CDR3 length equals 11 residues. With 3 bases removed from V and 7 bases from J, the gap between germline ends came to 4 bases. Germline assignment: CDR1 LNHDA and CDR2 SQIVND (reference sequence). CDR3 loop: CASSIVNEQFF. For the CDR3, the DNA is TGTGCCAGTAGTATTGTGAATGAGCAGTTCTTC.

This chain joins TRBV4-1 and TRBJ2-3; tentatively, D is TRBD2 (5 bases). CDR1 is MGHRA, CDR2 YSYEKL, per germline. V was trimmed by 1 base and J by 4 bases, leaving 12 bases between them. The CDR3 covers 15 residues. CDR3 in DNA: TGCGCCAGCAGCCAAGTGGGAGTCAGTCCAGATACGCAGTATTTT. It specifies CASSQVGVSPDTQYF.

V usage is TRBV15 and J usage is TRBJ2-1; perhaps TRBD2 as D (7 bases). The length of the CDR3 is 19 residues. Germline values: CDR1 LNHNV, CDR2 YYDKDF (reference sequence). V shed 0 bases and J shed 4 bases, with 22 bases lying between them. The CDR3 DNA is TGTGCCACCAGCAGAGAGGGGCCAGGGGCAGCGGGGATTTACAATGAGCAGTTCTTC. Residues: CATSREGPGAAGIYNEQFF.

The chain joins TRBV14 to TRBJ2-5; 7 bases agree with TRBD2. CDR1 is SGHDN and CDR2 is FVKESK in the germline V gene. This CDR3 comprises 16 residues. The ends lost 2 bases at V and 13 bases at J; junction bases unmatched: 19. CDR3 region: CASSQLSSGLLDPMYF. In DNA, the CDR3 is TGTGCCAGCAGCCAACTGTCTAGCGGCCTCCTAGACCCCATGTACTTC. Supplemented by reference TRBV14 and TRBJ2-5, the full variable domain reads EAGVTQFPSHSVIEKGQTVTLRCDPISGHDNLYWYRRVMGKEIKFLLHFVKESKQDESGMPNNRFLAERTGGTYSTLKVQPAELEDSGVYFCASSQLSSGLLDPMYFGPGTRLLVL.

The rearrangement links TRBV27 to TRBJ2-7, with D perhaps matching TRBD1 or TRBD2 (5 bases each). Germline V gene data show CDR1 as MNHEY and CDR2 as SMNVEV (reference sequence). The CDR3 totals 14 residues. Between the trimmed V and J ends, which lost 5 bases and 0 bases, there was a span of 11 bases. The CDR3 nucleotides are TGTGCCAGCAGTCCGGGACCGACCTCCTACGAGCAGTACTTC. Translated: CASSPGPTSYEQYF.

The J gene is TRBJ2-2, the V gene TRBV5-6; a possible D gene is TRBD2 (6 bases). Germline lookup yields CDR1 SGHDT and CDR2 YYEEEE. The CDR3 runs 15 residues. V lost 4 bases to trimming and J lost 5 bases, with 15 bases between them. The CDR3 coding sequence is TGTGCCAGCAGCCCCTGGGGCAGCGGGACCGGGGAGCTGTTTTTT. It specifies CASSPWGSGTGELFF.

The chain has TRBV5-8 and TRBJ2-5; TRBD1 matches at 7 bases. There are 14 residues in the CDR3. J gave up 5 bases and V 2 bases, and 6 bases lay outside the gene matches. Germline loops: CDR1 SGHTS, CDR2 YDEGEE. The CDR3 DNA sequence: TGTGCCAGCAGCTTAGTCACAGGGGAGGAGACCCAGTACTTC. Translating it yields CASSLVTGEETQYF.

This clone was found once. V gene TRBV7-9 combines with J gene TRBJ2-1; 7 bases match TRBD2. The CDR3 consists of 16 residues. The germline V gene encodes CDR1 SEHNR and CDR2 FQNEAQ (reference sequence). V was clipped by 5 bases and J by 8 bases; unmatched bases: 15. CDR3 sequence (DNA): TGTGCCAGCAGCGAAACCATTAGCGGGCCAAGGGATGAGCAGTTCTTC. Translation gives CASSETISGPRDEQFF. Combining the CDR3 with reference TRBV7-9 and TRBJ2-1 gives the whole variable domain DTGVSQNPRHKITKRGQNVTFRCDPISEHNRLYWYRQTLGQGPEFLTYFQNEAQLEKSRLLSDRFSAERPKGSFSTLEIQRTEQGDSAMYLCASSETISGPRDEQFFGPGTRLTVL.

V usage is TRBV10-3 and J usage is TRBJ2-7; possible D gene TRBD2, 5 bases. CDR3 size: 14 residues. V dropped 9 bases and J dropped 2 bases, with 17 bases sitting between them. Germline-derived CDR1 and CDR2 are ENHRY and SYGVKD. For the CDR3, the DNA is TGTGCCATAAGATCTGGAGGCAAACCCTACGAGCAGTACTTC. As protein: CAIRSGGKPYEQYF.

Here the CDR3 DNA reads TGTGCCAGCAGTCGGGAGGCTCACACAGATACGCAGTATTTT. Translated: CASSREAHTDTQYF. The rearrangement links TRBV2 to TRBJ2-3; TRBD2 matches 7 bases. The junction had 4 bases not matched to a gene; V was cut back by 5 bases and J by 2 bases. The CDR3 has 14 amino acids. Germline CDR1 SNHLY, CDR2 FYNNEI.